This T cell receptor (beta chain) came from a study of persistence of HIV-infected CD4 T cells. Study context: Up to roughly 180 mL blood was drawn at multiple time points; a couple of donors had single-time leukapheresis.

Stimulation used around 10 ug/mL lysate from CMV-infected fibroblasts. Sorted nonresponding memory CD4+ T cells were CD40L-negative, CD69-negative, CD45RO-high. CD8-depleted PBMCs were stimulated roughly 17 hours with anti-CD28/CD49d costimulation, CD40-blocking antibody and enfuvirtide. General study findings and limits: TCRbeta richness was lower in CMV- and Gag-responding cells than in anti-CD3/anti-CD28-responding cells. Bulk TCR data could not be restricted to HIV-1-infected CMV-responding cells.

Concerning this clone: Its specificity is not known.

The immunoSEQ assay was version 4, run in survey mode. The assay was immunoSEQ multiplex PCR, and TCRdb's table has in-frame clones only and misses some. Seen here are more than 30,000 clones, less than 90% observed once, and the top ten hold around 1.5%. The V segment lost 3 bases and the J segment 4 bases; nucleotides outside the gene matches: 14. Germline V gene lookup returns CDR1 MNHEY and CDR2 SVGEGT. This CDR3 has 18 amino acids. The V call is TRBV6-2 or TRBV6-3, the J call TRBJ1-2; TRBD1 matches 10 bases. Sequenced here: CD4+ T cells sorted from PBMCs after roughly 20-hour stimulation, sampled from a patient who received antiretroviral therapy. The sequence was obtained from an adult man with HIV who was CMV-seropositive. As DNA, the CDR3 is TGTGCCAGCAGTTATCGCGGAGGAGGGACAGGGGATCCCTATGGCTACACCTTC. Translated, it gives CASSYRGGGTGDPYGYTF.